The source of this T cell receptor beta chain is a study of identifying expanded T cells in peripheral blood. General study findings and limits: Differentially abundant clones: around 1.2 between replicates, 16.4 at two to three weeks, more than 18 at four. Approximately two-week clone count variance significantly increased as total template count grew.

Germline values: CDR1 MNHEY, CDR2 SMNVEV (reference sequence). V lost 8 bases to trimming and J lost 6 bases, with 11 bases between them. There are 11 residues in the CDR3. Regarding this clone: Its antigen is as yet unknown.

Data came from immunoSEQ multiplex PCR; TCRdb stores just in-frame clones and leaves some out. The sample lists over 75,000 clones, 88% seen once, with 3% to 4% in the top ten. Healthy donors had no documented immune events, such as infections, while sampled. Material for sequencing was blood. The genes are TRBV27 and TRBJ2-7; D remains ambiguous. This TCR derives from a person between 18 and 75 years old in good health. CDR3 coding DNA: TGTGCCAGCTCGTCCGCTTCCGAGCAGTACTTC. It yields the protein CASSSASEQYF.